This T cell receptor (beta chain) originates from a study of T cell responses to AZD1222 COVID-19 vaccine. Findings and caveats of the study: The study reported that nearly half of spike-specific TCRs target unmutated variant regions. Donors skewed white British and female; clonal diversity was possibly underestimated. After two AZD1222 doses, spike-specific TCR breadth and depth rose versus day 0.

V shed 6 bases, J shed 6 bases, and the junction held 11 bases outside the gene matches. This CDR3 region has 14 residues. Germline assignment: CDR1 ENHRY and CDR2 SYGVKD. Profiling relied on immunoSEQ multiplex PCR, and the TCRdb table lists in-frame clones only, not all of them. The sample includes some 90,000 clones, roughly 85% seen only once; the top ten take 6% to 9%. As concerns this clone: No antigen is known for it.

The receptor was isolated from an adult in good health. This rearrangement joins TRBV10-3 to TRBJ2-7; TRBD2 matches 7 bases. The sample consisted of peripheral blood, taken on day 0 of AZD1222 vaccination. In DNA, the CDR3 is TGTGCCATCAGCGTTGGGACTACAATCACCGAGCAGTACTTC. Protein: CAISVGTTITEQYF.